A single sample gave rise to the 30 T cell receptor beta chains below, sequenced in a study of T cells in Graves' hyperthyroidism and ophthalmopathy. TCR beta CDR3 regions were amplified from RNA. TCR CDR3 underwent first-round RT-PCR with the HTBI primer set. TCRdb fed the multiplex PCR reads into MiXCR, producing one record per CDR3 protein. The sample shows about 420,000 distinct CDR3 sequences, about 13% of them seen only once. Sequencing input: blood. The receptor source for this set is a woman between 18 and 29 years old with Graves' hyperthyroidism.

Ten or more counts support this clonotype. V usage is TRBV7-2 and J usage is TRBJ2-5; 12 bases align to TRBD2. V trimming: 4 bases; J trimming: 5 bases; junction bases outside the gene matches: 8. Looked up from germline, CDR1 is SGHTA and CDR2 is FQGNSA. The CDR3 has 16 residues. The CDR3 sequence is CASSSRTSGNLETQYF. CDR3 DNA: TGTGCCAGCAGCTCACGGACTAGCGGGAACTTGGAGACCCAGTACTTC.

This clonotype was seen many times. The V call is TRBV28, the J call TRBJ1-1, with a tentative D call TRBD1 (6 bases). The germline CDR1 and CDR2 sequences are MDHEN and SYDVKM. The V end lost 3 bases, the J end lost 0 bases, and 14 bases lay between the germline ends. The CDR3 extends over 16 amino acids. The CDR3 nucleotides are TGTGCCAGCAGTTTCATCAGGACAGCTCTGAACACTGAAGCTTTCTTT. Amino acid sequence: CASSFIRTALNTEAFF. The full variable domain, with the rest looked up from reference TRBV28 and TRBJ1-1, is DVKVTQSSRYLVKRTGEKVFLECVQDMDHENMFWYRQDPGLGLRLIYFSYDVKMKEKGDIPEGYSVSREKKERFSLILESASTNQTSMYLCASSFIRTALNTEAFFGQGTRLTVV.

This chain connects TRBV19 to TRBJ2-1; a possible D gene is TRBD2 (6 bases). Germline V CDR1 and CDR2: LNHDA, SQIVND (reference sequence). There are 16 residues in the CDR3. Trimming cost V 8 bases and J 4 bases, with 21 bases left between them. The CDR3 region has the DNA TGTGCCAGTGGGGACGGGTGGCGGGAAGATTACAATGAGCAGTTCTTC. Translated, it gives CASGDGWREDYNEQFF.

The table lists this clonotype with many counts. The chain combines TRBV11-2 with TRBJ2-7; D gene ambiguous. Trimming pared 5 bases from V and 5 bases from J, leaving 16 bases between. Germline CDR1 SGHAT, CDR2 FQNNGV. The CDR3 has 14 residues. This CDR3 reads CASSLRALGNEQYF. The CDR3 nucleotides read TGTGCCAGCAGCCTCCGGGCTCTGGGGAACGAGCAGTACTTC.

This clonotype was counted ten times or more. V and J are TRBV28 and TRBJ2-7; TRBD2 agrees at 9 bases. The ends lost 5 bases at V and 7 bases at J; junction bases unmatched: 6. The CDR3 consists of 13 residues. In germline, CDR1 is MDHEN, CDR2 SYDVKM. Here the CDR3 reads CASSPSGGLEQYF. CDR3 in DNA: TGTGCCAGCAGTCCCAGCGGGGGGTTGGAGCAGTACTTC.

Ten or more counts support this clonotype. This rearrangement joins TRBV12-3 or TRBV12-4 to TRBJ2-2; 8 bases align to TRBD2. The ends lost 2 bases at V and 5 bases at J; junction bases unmatched: 16. The CDR3 covers 19 residues. Here the CDR3 reads CASSLRGFRSGRATGELFF. The CDR3 coding sequence is TGTGCCAGCAGTTTAAGGGGTTTCAGGAGCGGGAGAGCTACCGGGGAGCTGTTTTTT.

This clonotype was observed a handful of times. This chain connects TRBV3-1 to TRBJ2-7, with a tentative D call TRBD1 (5 bases). From germline, CDR1 is LGHDT and CDR2 YNNKEL (reference sequence). V was cut by 5 bases and J by 2 bases, with 19 bases left in between. This CDR3 has 16 residues. The CDR3 loop is CASSSRFRGTPYEQYF. CDR3 in DNA: TGTGCCAGCAGCAGTCGTTTTAGGGGTACGCCCTACGAGCAGTACTTC.

In this sample, this clonotype turned up a few times. The chain uses TRBV5-8 and TRBJ1-6; D unresolved. The ends were cut back, 0 bases at V and 0 bases at J, with 7 bases in the middle. The CDR3 has 16 amino acids. The germline gives CDR1 SGHTS, CDR2 YDEGEE. The CDR3 DNA reads as TGTGCCAGCAGCTTGGCCGGCAGCTCCTATAATTCACCCCTCCACTTT. Translating it yields CASSLAGSSYNSPLHF.

This clonotype was seen repeatedly, ten times or more. This chain uses TRBV6-1 with TRBJ1-1, with D unclear. The length of the CDR3 is 13 residues. In germline, CDR1 is MNHNS, CDR2 SASEGT. V shed 7 bases and J shed 4 bases, with 13 bases lying between them. The CDR3 reads CASTTDPSTEAFF. CDR3 bases: TGTGCCAGCACGACGGATCCTTCCACTGAAGCTTTCTTT.

In this sample, this clonotype turned up many times. The chain carries TRBV30 and TRBJ1-1, with 7 bases lining up with TRBD1. The CDR3 totals 15 residues. V was clipped by 2 bases and J by 1 base; unmatched bases: 7. Germline CDR1 and CDR2: GTSNPN and SVGIG (reference sequence). Written as DNA, the CDR3 is TGTGCCTGGAGTTCCTGGGACAGCAAGAACACTGAAGCTTTCTTT. It codes for CAWSSWDSKNTEAFF. Full variable domain (remainder filled in from reference TRBV30 and TRBJ1-1): SQTIHQWPATLVQPVGSPLSLECTVEGTSNPNLYWYRQAAGRGLQLLFYSVGIGQISSEVPQNLSASRPQDRQFILSSKKLLLSDSGFYLCAWSSWDSKNTEAFFGQGTRLTVV.

The chain couples TRBV6-1 to TRBJ2-3; D remains unclear. The CDR3 covers 15 residues. V lost 2 bases to trimming and J lost 1 base, with 10 bases between them. Germline-derived CDR1 and CDR2 are MNHNS and SASEGT. The CDR3 bases are TGTGCCAGCAGTGAATCTAAGACGGGCACAGATACGCAGTATTTT. This translates into CASSESKTGTDTQYF.

This clonotype was seen many times. The chain has TRBV20-1 and TRBJ2-5; D may be TRBD2 (7 bases). The CDR3 totals 14 residues. The germline V and J ends were trimmed by 5 bases and 4 bases, with 17 bases remaining between them. Germline values: CDR1 DFQATT, CDR2 SNEGSKA (reference sequence). The CDR3 loop reads CSARRGQEAETQYF. CDR3 sequence (DNA): TGCAGTGCTCGGCGGGGGCAGGAGGCAGAGACCCAGTACTTC.

CDR3: CAWGNRARSGEQYF. The CDR3 nucleotides are TGTGCCTGGGGGAACCGGGCCAGATCGGGGGAGCAGTACTTC. This rearrangement joins TRBV30 to TRBJ2-7, with D tentatively TRBD2 (5 bases). V was pared by 5 bases and J by 7 bases, with 21 bases between. Germline-derived CDR1 and CDR2 are GTSNPN and SVGIG (reference sequence). The CDR3 sequence is 14 residues long.

The V and J genes are TRBV7-8 and TRBJ2-7; D is unclear. The CDR3 runs 14 residues. CDR1 and CDR2 from the germline V gene are SGHVS and FQNEAQ. Deletions cut 2 bases from V and 4 bases from J, with 12 bases between. CDR3 loop: CASSLRLEPYEQYF. The CDR3 DNA reads as TGTGCCAGCAGCTTACGCCTAGAGCCTTACGAGCAGTACTTC.

This chain connects TRBV19 to TRBJ2-3; D is possibly TRBD2 (6 bases). CDR3 length: 14 residues. CDR1 LNHDA and CDR2 SQIVND come from the germline V gene (reference sequence). With 5 bases removed from V and 0 bases from J, the gap between germline ends came to 9 bases. The CDR3: CASSREKSTDTQYF. The CDR3 DNA sequence: TGTGCCAGTAGTCGGGAGAAGAGCACAGATACGCAGTATTTT.

In its sample, this clonotype was seen many times. V is TRBV11-1 and J is TRBJ2-5; D perhaps matches TRBD2 (6 bases). Looked up from germline, CDR1 is SGHAT and CDR2 is FQDESV (reference sequence). The V gene lost 1 base and the J gene lost 4 bases, with 13 bases spanning the gap. The CDR3 sequence is 15 residues long. DNA for the CDR3: TGTGCCAGCAGCTTAGAGGGAGGACAACGAGAGACCCAGTACTTC. It specifies CASSLEGGQRETQYF.

The table lists this clonotype with a few counts. One end of the junction is discordant with germline, which a read error may explain. The V call is TRBV7-7, the J call TRBJ2-3, with 8 bases lining up with TRBD2. The CDR3 is 17 amino acids. The germline V gene has CDR1 SSHAT and CDR2 FNYEAQ (reference sequence). The CDR3 spells CASSLSVAGGGTDTQYF. The CDR3 bases are TGTGCTAGCAGCTTATCAGTGGCGGGGGGAGGCACAGATACGCAGTATTTT.

This clonotype was counted many times. The genes are TRBV5-1 and TRBJ2-5; 7 nucleotides align to TRBD1. There are 18 residues in the CDR3. CDR1 and CDR2 from the germline V gene are SGHRS and YFSETQ. J lost 2 bases, V lost 4 bases, and 17 bases had no gene match. The CDR3 bases are TGCGCCAGCAGCGCTGGAGTACCCCCGGGACAGCATCAAGAGACCCAGTACTTC. This sequence encodes CASSAGVPPGQHQETQYF.

There are many counts of this clonotype. V and J are TRBV7-8 and TRBJ1-2; D is ambiguous. With 6 bases removed from V and 7 bases from J, the gap between germline ends came to 15 bases. This CDR3 is 13 amino acids long. CDR1 is SGHVS and CDR2 is FQNEAQ in the germline V gene. CDR3 protein: CASSDDFWGGYTF. Written as DNA, the CDR3 is TGTGCCAGCAGTGATGATTTTTGGGGTGGCTACACCTTC.

The V and J genes are TRBV30 and TRBJ2-7; 13 bases line up with TRBD2. V trimming: 3 bases; J trimming: 9 bases; junction bases outside the gene matches: 8. Germline lookup yields CDR1 GTSNPN and CDR2 SVGIG (reference sequence). This CDR3 comprises 14 residues. CDR3 DNA: TGTGCCTGGAGCCCGGGACTAGCGGGGAGGGGGCAGTACTTC. This gives the protein CAWSPGLAGRGQYF.

This clonotype was found a few times. The rearrangement joins TRBV7-6 to TRBJ2-2, with 8 positions matching TRBD1. Germline V gene lookup returns CDR1 SGHVS and CDR2 FNYEAQ. V lost 1 base to trimming and J lost 4 bases; unmatched junction nucleotides: 8. The CDR3 sequence is 17 residues long. CDR3 amino acids: CASSLEATGAVTGELFF. CDR3 sequence (DNA): TGTGCCAGCAGCTTAGAAGCGACAGGGGCGGTCACCGGGGAGCTGTTTTTT.

This clonotype was recorded many times. The chain joins TRBV3-1 to TRBJ2-1; D is possibly TRBD2 (5 bases). This CDR3 comprises 15 residues. Deletions cut 6 bases from V and 0 bases from J, with 12 bases between. Germline CDR1 is LGHDT and CDR2 is YNNKEL (reference sequence). The CDR3 DNA follows: TGTGCCAGCAGTAAAGAACTAGTCTCCTACAATGAGCAGTTCTTC. This sequence encodes CASSKELVSYNEQFF.

In its sample, this clonotype was seen many times. The V gene is TRBV20-1, the J gene TRBJ2-7, with 8 bases lining up with TRBD2. The CDR3 covers 13 residues. J was trimmed by 7 bases and V by 3 bases; bases with no gene match: 8. Germline V gives CDR1 DFQATT, CDR2 SNEGSKA (reference sequence). CDR3: CSARRGRMSEQYF. CDR3 sequence (DNA): TGCAGTGCTAGGCGCGGGAGGATGAGTGAGCAGTACTTC.

At least ten counts were recorded for this clonotype. The chain links TRBV6-5 to TRBJ2-7, with D possibly TRBD2 on 5 matching bases. The CDR3 consists of 13 residues. Germline loops: CDR1 MNHEY, CDR2 SVGAGI. Trimming removed 6 bases at V and 4 bases at J, with 13 bases between. CDR3 DNA sequence: TGTGCCAGCAGCACCCGGGGAAGATACGAGCAGTACTTC. This codes for CASSTRGRYEQYF.

There are many counts of this clonotype. This rearrangement joins TRBV18 to TRBJ2-5, with D perhaps being TRBD1 or TRBD2 (6 bases each). V lost 1 base and J 5 bases, leaving 11 bases between the germline ends. The CDR3 is made up of 14 amino acids. In germline, CDR1 is KGHSH, CDR2 LQKENI. The DNA for the CDR3 is TGTGCCAGCTCACCACTGGAGGGGGTCGAGACCCAGTACTTC. Its translation: CASSPLEGVETQYF.

The sample holds a few counts of this clonotype. The CDR3 DNA is TGTGCCAGCAGCTCTTGGCCCGTTGGGACTAGCGCCTACGAGCAGTACTTC. Amino acid sequence: CASSSWPVGTSAYEQYF. This chain connects TRBV7-6 to TRBJ2-7; 10 bases are shared with TRBD2. The V gene end was trimmed by 4 bases and the J gene end by 2 bases; junction bases not matched to a gene: 11. Germline values: CDR1 SGHVS, CDR2 FNYEAQ. The CDR3 has 17 amino acids. Full variable domain (outside the CDR3, taken from reference TRBV7-6 and TRBJ2-7): GAGVSQSPRYKVTKRGQDVALRCDPISGHVSLYWYRQALGQGPEFLTYFNYEAQQDKSGLPNDRFSAERPEGSISTLTIQRTEQRDSAMYRCASSSWPVGTSAYEQYFGPGTRLTVT.

This rearrangement joins TRBV24-1 to TRBJ2-1, with no clear D. Trimming took off 1 base at V and 5 bases at J, with 14 bases between the two ends. This CDR3 has 16 residues. Germline V lookup: CDR1 KGHDR, CDR2 SFDVKD. CDR3 DNA sequence: TGTGCCACCAGTGATTTAGATGTGACTTCCCACAATGAGCAGTTCTTC. It specifies CATSDLDVTSHNEQFF.

There are many counts of this clonotype. The chain has TRBV19 and TRBJ1-1; 8 nucleotides align to TRBD1. Trimming at V came to 4 bases and at J to 7 bases, leaving 8 bases not matched to a gene. Germline V gives CDR1 LNHDA, CDR2 SQIVND (reference sequence). The CDR3 sequence is 14 residues long. The DNA of the CDR3 is TGTGCCAGTAGTACCCAACGACAGGGGAGTGAAGCTTTCTTT. This sequence encodes CASSTQRQGSEAFF.

This clonotype was picked up many times. The chain carries TRBV28 and TRBJ2-1; TRBD2 matches 8 bases. V shed 1 base and J 8 bases; nucleotides not matched to a gene: 7. Germline values: CDR1 MDHEN, CDR2 SYDVKM. The length of the CDR3 is 15 residues. The CDR3 nucleotides are TGTGCCAGCAGTTTATTGGGCGGGAGGTCGGATGAGCAGTTCTTC. It is translated as CASSLLGGRSDEQFF.

At least ten counts were recorded for this clonotype. The chain is built from TRBV4-1 and TRBJ1-2; perhaps TRBD1 as D (6 bases). Germline V CDR1 and CDR2: MGHRA, YSYEKL. The CDR3 is 16 amino acids. V was shortened by 0 bases and J by 3 bases, with 14 bases between the two germline ends. The CDR3 DNA sequence: TGCGCCAGCAGCCAAGAACGAACAGGGTTGGACTATGGCTACACCTTC. Protein: CASSQERTGLDYGYTF.